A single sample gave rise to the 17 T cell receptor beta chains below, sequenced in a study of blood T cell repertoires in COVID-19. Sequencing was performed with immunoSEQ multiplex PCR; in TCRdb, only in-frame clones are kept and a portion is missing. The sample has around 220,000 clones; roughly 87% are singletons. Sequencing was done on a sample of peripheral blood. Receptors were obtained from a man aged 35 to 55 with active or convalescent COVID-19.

The CDR3 reads CASSPGLAGPRTDTQYF. CDR3 DNA sequence: TGTGCCAGCAGCCCGGGACTAGCGGGGCCTCGCACAGATACGCAGTATTTT. The gene calls are TRBV2 and TRBJ2-3; 13 bases line up with TRBD2. The CDR3 is 17 residues long. The germline V gene encodes CDR1 SNHLY and CDR2 FYNNEI. J lost 1 base, V lost 6 bases, and 7 bases had no gene match.

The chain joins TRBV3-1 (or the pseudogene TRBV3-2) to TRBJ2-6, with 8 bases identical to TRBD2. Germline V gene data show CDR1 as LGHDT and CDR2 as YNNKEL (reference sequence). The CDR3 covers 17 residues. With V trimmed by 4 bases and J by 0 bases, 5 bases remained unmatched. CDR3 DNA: TGTGCCAGCAGCCCCAGTCGGGGGGGCTCTGGGGCCAACGTCCTGACTTTC. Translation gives CASSPSRGGSGANVLTF.

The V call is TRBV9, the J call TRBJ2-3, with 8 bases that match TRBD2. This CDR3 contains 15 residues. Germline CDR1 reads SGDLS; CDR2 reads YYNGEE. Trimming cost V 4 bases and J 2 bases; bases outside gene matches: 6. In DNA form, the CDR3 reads TGTGCCAGCAGCTTCAGCGGGGGAAACACAGATACGCAGTATTTT. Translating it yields CASSFSGGNTDTQYF.

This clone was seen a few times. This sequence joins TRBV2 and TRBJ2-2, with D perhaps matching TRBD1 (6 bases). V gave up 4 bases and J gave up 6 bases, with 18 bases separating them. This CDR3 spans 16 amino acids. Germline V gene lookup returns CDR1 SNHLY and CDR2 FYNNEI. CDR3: CASSVARLQGSGELFF. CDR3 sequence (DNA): TGTGCCAGCAGTGTGGCTCGCCTACAGGGCTCCGGGGAGCTGTTTTTT.

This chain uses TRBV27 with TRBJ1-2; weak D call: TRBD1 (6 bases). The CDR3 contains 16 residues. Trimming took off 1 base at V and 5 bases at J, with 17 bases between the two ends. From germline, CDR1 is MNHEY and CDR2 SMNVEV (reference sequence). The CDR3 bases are TGTGCCAGCAGTTTATTAGCCCCGGACAGAGATTATGGCTACACCTTC. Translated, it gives CASSLLAPDRDYGYTF.

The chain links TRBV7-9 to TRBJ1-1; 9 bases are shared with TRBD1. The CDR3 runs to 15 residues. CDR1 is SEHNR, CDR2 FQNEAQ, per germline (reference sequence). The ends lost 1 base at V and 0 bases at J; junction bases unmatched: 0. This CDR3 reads CASSLGTGVNTEAFF. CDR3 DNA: TGTGCCAGCAGCTTAGGGACAGGGGTGAACACTGAAGCTTTCTTT.

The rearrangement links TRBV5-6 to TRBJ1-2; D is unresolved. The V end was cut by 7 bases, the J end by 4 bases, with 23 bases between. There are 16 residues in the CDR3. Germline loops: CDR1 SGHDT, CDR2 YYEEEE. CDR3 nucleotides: TGTGCCAGCTATACCGGCGGCCTGGCGGGCTTCTATGGCTACACCTTC. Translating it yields CASYTGGLAGFYGYTF.

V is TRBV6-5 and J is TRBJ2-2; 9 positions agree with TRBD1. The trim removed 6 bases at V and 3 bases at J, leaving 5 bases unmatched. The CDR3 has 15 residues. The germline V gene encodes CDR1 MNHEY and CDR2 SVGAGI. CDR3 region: CASSQDRGDTGELFF. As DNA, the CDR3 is TGTGCCAGCAGCCAGGACAGGGGAGACACCGGGGAGCTGTTTTTT.

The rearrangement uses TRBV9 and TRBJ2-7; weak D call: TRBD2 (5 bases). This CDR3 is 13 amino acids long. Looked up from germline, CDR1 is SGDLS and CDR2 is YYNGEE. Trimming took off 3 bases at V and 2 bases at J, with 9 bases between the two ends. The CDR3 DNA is TGTGCCAGCAGCGACGGGGAGACCTACGAGCAGTACTTC. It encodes CASSDGETYEQYF.

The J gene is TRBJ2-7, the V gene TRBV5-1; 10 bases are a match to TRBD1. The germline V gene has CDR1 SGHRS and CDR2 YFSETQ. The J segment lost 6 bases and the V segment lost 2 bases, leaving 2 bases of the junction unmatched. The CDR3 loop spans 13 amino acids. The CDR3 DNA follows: TGCGCCAGCAGCTTCCGGGACAGGGGCGAGCAGTACTTC. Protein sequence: CASSFRDRGEQYF.

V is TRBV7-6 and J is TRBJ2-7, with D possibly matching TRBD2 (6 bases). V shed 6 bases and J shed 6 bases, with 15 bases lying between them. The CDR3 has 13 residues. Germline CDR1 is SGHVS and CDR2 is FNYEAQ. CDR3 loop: CASSSGTPPEQYF. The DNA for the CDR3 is TGTGCCAGCAGTAGTGGGACTCCCCCCGAGCAGTACTTC. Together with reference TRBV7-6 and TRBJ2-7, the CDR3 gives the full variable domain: GAGVSQSPRYKVTKRGQDVALRCDPISGHVSLYWYRQALGQGPEFLTYFNYEAQQDKSGLPNDRFSAERPEGSISTLTIQRTEQRDSAMYRCASSSGTPPEQYFGPGTRLTVT.

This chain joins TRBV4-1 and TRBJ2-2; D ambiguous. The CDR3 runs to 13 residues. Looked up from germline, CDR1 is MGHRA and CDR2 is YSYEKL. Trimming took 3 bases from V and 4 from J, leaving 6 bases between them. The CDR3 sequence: CASSHPVTGELFF. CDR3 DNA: TGCGCCAGCAGCCATCCGGTCACCGGGGAGCTGTTTTTT.

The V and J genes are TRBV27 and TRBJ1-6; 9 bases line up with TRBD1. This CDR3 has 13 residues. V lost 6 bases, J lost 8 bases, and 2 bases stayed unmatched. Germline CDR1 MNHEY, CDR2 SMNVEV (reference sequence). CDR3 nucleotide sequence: TGTGCCAGCAGGGGACAGGGCTATTCACCCCTCCACTTT. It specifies CASRGQGYSPLHF.

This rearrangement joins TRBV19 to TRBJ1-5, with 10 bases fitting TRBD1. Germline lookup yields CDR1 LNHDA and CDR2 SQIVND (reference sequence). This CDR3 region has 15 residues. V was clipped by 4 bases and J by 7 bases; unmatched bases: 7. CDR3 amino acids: CASSTTGGTGQPQHF. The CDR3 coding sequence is TGTGCCAGTAGTACGACAGGGGGCACAGGACAGCCCCAGCATTTT.

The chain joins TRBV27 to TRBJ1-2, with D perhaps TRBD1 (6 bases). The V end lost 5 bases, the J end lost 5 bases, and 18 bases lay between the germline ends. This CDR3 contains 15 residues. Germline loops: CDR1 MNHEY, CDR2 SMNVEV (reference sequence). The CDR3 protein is CASSGRDTQWYGYTF. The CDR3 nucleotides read TGTGCCAGCAGTGGCCGGGACACGCAGTGGTATGGCTACACCTTC.

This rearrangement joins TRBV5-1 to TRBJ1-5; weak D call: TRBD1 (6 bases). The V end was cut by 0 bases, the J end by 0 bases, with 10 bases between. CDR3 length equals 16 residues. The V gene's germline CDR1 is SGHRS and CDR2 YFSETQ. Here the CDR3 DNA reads TGCGCCAGCAGCTTGGAGGCAGGGGATAGCAATCAGCCCCAGCATTTT. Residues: CASSLEAGDSNQPQHF.

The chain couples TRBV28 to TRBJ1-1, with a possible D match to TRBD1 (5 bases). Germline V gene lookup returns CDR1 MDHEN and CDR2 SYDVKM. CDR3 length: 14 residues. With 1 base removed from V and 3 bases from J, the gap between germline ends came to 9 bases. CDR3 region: CASSLSGYDTEAFF. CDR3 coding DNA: TGTGCCAGCAGTTTATCAGGGTATGACACTGAAGCTTTCTTT.